The source of this TCR beta chain is a study of CD8 T cells in ankylosing spondylitis. The study's findings and limits: For ankylosing spondylitis blood, a TCR beta motif of under ten highly homologous variants appeared characteristic. Disease-linked clones reportedly concentrated significantly in matched ankylosing spondylitis synovial fluid.

Making the TCR beta libraries involved quantitative 5'-RACE with molecular barcodes. Each CDR3 protein gets one entry after TCRdb re-called the 5' RACE reads with MiXCR. The top ten clones hold 40% to 50% of a sample with over 200,000 distinct CDR3 sequences, around 19% of them seen once. This clonotype occurred a few times. Its specificity is not known. V was shortened by 3 bases and J by 5 bases, with 11 bases between the two germline ends. Germline values: CDR1 GTSNPN, CDR2 SVGIG (reference sequence). CDR3 length equals 13 residues. The sample consisted of blood, either unsorted or a sorted T cell fraction (not recorded which). This TCR was sampled from a male donor with ankylosing spondylitis. The gene calls are TRBV30 and TRBJ1-5; unclear D gene. The CDR3 bases are TGTGCCTGGAGCGCTGATCTTGATCAGCCCCAGCATTTT. Its protein is CAWSADLDQPQHF.